This is a list of T cell receptor beta chains from one sample in a study of T-cell reconstitution after alpha-beta-depleted transplantation in children. MiXCR was run by TCRdb on the PCR reads, yielding one entry per CDR3 protein. The sample includes some 200,000 distinct CDR3 sequences, 7.5% to 9.5% of them seen just once. Sequencing used PBMCs, mostly from graft donor cells, obtained 360 days after TCRalphabeta/CD19-depleted stem cell transplant. The receptors here all came from a male patient between 2 and 10 years old who had a stem cell transplant for acute myeloid leukemia, so the T cells may come from the graft donor. Each CDR3 is given with its conserved first and last residue. A D gene is named only where the DNA matches it firmly. Clone size appears in some rows only: once, few, many, or a class for an expanded clone.

clone_size j_call v_call d_call cdr3_aa cdr3_nt
few TRBJ2-1 TRBV20-1 TRBD2 CSASLGLAINEQFF TGCAGTGCTTCCCTAGGACTAGCGATTAATGAGCAGTTCTTC
few TRBJ2-3 TRBV5-6 - CASSFKLVLTSTDTQYF TGTGCCAGCAGCTTTAAGTTAGTGCTAACTAGCACAGATACGCAGTATTTT
- TRBJ2-5 TRBV20-1 - CSARRSRKEAQYF TGCAGTGCTAGAAGGTCGAGAAAAGAGGCCCAGTACTTC
- TRBJ1-1 TRBV12-3/TRBV12-4 - CASSFWTADTEAFF TGTGCCAGCAGTTTTTGGACAGCTGACACTGAAGCTTTCTTT
many TRBJ2-5 TRBV7-9 - CASSNPDSSQETQYF TGTGCCAGCAGCAACCCCGACAGTTCTCAAGAGACCCAGTACTTC
many TRBJ1-2 TRBV7-3 - CASSPGANYGYTF TGTGCCAGCAGCCCAGGGGCTAACTATGGCTACACCTTC
few TRBJ2-1 TRBV29-1 TRBD1 CSVEVMDRYYNEQFF TGCAGCGTTGAAGTCATGGACAGGTACTACAATGAGCAGTTCTTC
many TRBJ2-4 TRBV20-1 - CSARVWTEAKNIQYF TGCAGTGCTAGAGTTTGGACCGAAGCCAAAAACATTCAGTACTTC
few TRBJ2-5 TRBV20-1 - CSASYGGGETQYF TGCAGTGCTAGTTATGGGGGAGGAGAGACCCAGTACTTC
few TRBJ1-2 TRBV5-1 - CASSRQTLDGYTF TGCGCCAGCTCGCGACAGACTCTCGATGGCTACACCTTC
few TRBJ2-1 TRBV5-1 TRBD2 CASSVSSGSAGNEQFF TGCGCCAGCAGCGTATCAAGCGGGAGTGCGGGGAATGAGCAGTTCTTC
many TRBJ2-5 TRBV6-5 - CASSYRAGSYQETQYF TGTGCCAGCAGTTACAGGGCAGGGAGCTACCAAGAGACCCAGTACTTC
- TRBJ2-7 TRBV5-1 - CASSSRDSYEQYF TGCGCCAGCAGCTCCCGGGACTCCTACGAGCAGTACTTC
- TRBJ1-2 TRBV5-1 TRBD1 CASSLQGAQHGYTF TGCGCCAGCAGCTTGCAGGGGGCGCAGCATGGCTACACCTTC
many TRBJ2-7 TRBV20-1 - CSAKQGPTREQYF TGCAGTGCTAAGCAGGGCCCCACGAGGGAGCAGTACTTC
- TRBJ2-1 TRBV18 - CASSPGTRYNEQFF TGTGCCAGCTCCCCCGGGACTCGATACAATGAGCAGTTCTTC
many TRBJ1-2 TRBV27 - CASRTLANYGYTF TGTGCCAGCCGGACCTTAGCTAACTATGGCTACACCTTC
few TRBJ2-1 TRBV27 TRBD2 CASSPLPSGSGNEQFF TGTGCCAGCAGTCCCTTGCCTAGCGGGAGTGGCAATGAGCAGTTCTTC
- TRBJ2-3 TRBV7-9 - CASSLSGGHGQYF TGTGCCAGCAGCTTGTCTGGCGGCCACGGGCAGTATTTT
few TRBJ2-7 TRBV18 - CASSPQGQAAYEQYF TGTGCCAGCTCACCACAAGGGCAGGCGGCCTACGAGCAGTACTTC
- TRBJ1-2 TRBV5-1 - CASSLAGDQDYGYTF TGCGCCAGCAGCTTGGCAGGGGACCAAGACTATGGCTACACCTTC
- TRBJ1-2 TRBV29-1 - CSVEDGYGYTF TGCAGCGTTGAAGATGGGTATGGCTACACCTTC
- TRBJ2-5 TRBV7-8 TRBD2 CASSTLGLAGKETQYF TGTGCCAGCAGCACCCTTGGACTAGCGGGGAAAGAGACCCAGTACTTC
- TRBJ2-1 TRBV5-1 - CASSLVPDSYNEQFF TGCGCCAGCAGCTTGGTCCCTGACTCCTACAATGAGCAGTTCTTC
few TRBJ1-2 TRBV15 - CATSRDTGFSSYGYTF TGTGCCACCAGCAGAGATACAGGTTTTTCTTCCTATGGCTACACCTTC
- TRBJ2-1 TRBV11-2 TRBD1 CASSHPTGGSYNEQFF TGTGCCAGCAGCCACCCGACAGGGGGCTCCTACAATGAGCAGTTCTTC
few TRBJ2-2 TRBV12-3/TRBV12-4 TRBD1 CASTGQGNTGELFF TGTGCCAGCACGGGACAGGGCAACACCGGGGAGCTGTTTTTT
- TRBJ1-1 TRBV7-7 TRBD1 CASSFSRDRGNTEAFF TGTGCTAGCAGCTTCAGCCGGGACAGGGGGAACACTGAAGCTTTCTTT
many TRBJ2-2 TRBV27 TRBD2 CASSPRLLAGDGTYTGELFF TGTGCCAGCAGTCCAAGGCTTTTAGCGGGGGATGGCACCTACACCGGGGAGCTGTTTTTT
few TRBJ2-3 TRBV15 - CATSRDPGGGYRTTAADTQYF TGTGCCACCAGCAGAGATCCTGGAGGGGGATATAGGACTACTGCGGCAGATACGCAGTATTTT
many TRBJ2-5 TRBV7-2 - CASSLVWIQETQYF TGTGCCAGCAGCTTAGTCTGGATCCAAGAGACCCAGTACTTC
- TRBJ2-7 TRBV7-2 - CASSGGTPYEQYF TGTGCCAGCAGCGGTGGGACCCCCTACGAGCAGTACTTC
many TRBJ1-1 TRBV5-1 - CASSYTTDTEAFF TGCGCCAGCAGCTATACTACAGACACTGAAGCTTTCTTT
- TRBJ2-2 TRBV25-1 - CASSEYGRSAGGELFF TGTGCCAGCAGTGAATATGGGAGGTCTGCGGGCGGGGAGCTGTTTTTT
- TRBJ1-1 TRBV6-6 TRBD1 CASRAQGGTEAFF TGTGCCAGCAGGGCTCAGGGGGGTACTGAAGCTTTCTTT
many TRBJ2-7 TRBV15 - CATSRGQDFYEQYF TGTGCCACCAGCAGAGGACAGGACTTCTACGAGCAGTACTTC
many TRBJ2-7 TRBV29-1 - CSATLALGYEQYF TGCAGCGCCACTCTAGCGCTAGGCTACGAGCAGTACTTC
many TRBJ2-7 TRBV16 - CASSQSWGSYEQYF TGTGCCAGCAGCCAATCGTGGGGCTCCTACGAGCAGTACTTC
- TRBJ2-1 TRBV20-1 TRBD2 CSAKISGGSSYNEQFF TGCAGTGCTAAAATAAGCGGGGGCAGCTCCTACAATGAGCAGTTCTTC
many TRBJ2-2 TRBV12-3/TRBV12-4 - CASSFYPSWDGELFF TGTGCCAGCAGTTTTTACCCCTCTTGGGACGGGGAGCTGTTTTTT
many TRBJ2-5 TRBV20-1 - CSARDLRTDHEWAQYF TGCAGTGCTAGAGATTTGCGGACCGACCACGAGTGGGCCCAGTACTTC
- TRBJ1-1 TRBV4-1 - CASSQGRYNSNWGAFF TGCGCCAGCAGCCAAGGTCGGTACAACTCGAACTGGGGGGCTTTCTTT